This TCR beta chain stems from a study of cytomegalovirus exposure and HLA in healthy donors. Study results and caveats: Later on, an analysis tied approximately 17,000 TCR beta sequences to HLA alleles at 0.05 false discovery rate. The authors later found most CMV-associated TCR beta chains appeared HLA-restricted. About 90% or about 30% of the time was how often most TCR beta V segments were productive, according to an earlier analysis.

Deletions cut 6 bases from V and 4 bases from J, with 7 bases between. CDR3 length equals 12 residues. Per germline, CDR1 LNHDA and CDR2 SQIVND (reference sequence). Note on this clone: Antigen specificity is unknown.

In the PCR, 60 Vbeta and 13 Jbeta primers were used. Measured with immunoSEQ multiplex PCR; TCRdb has only the in-frame clones, and not every one. The sample yields approximately 90,000 clones, roughly 79% seen once. The specimen was PBMCs. V and J are TRBV19 and TRBJ1-5, with D perhaps matching TRBD1 (6 bases). This sequence originates from a male donor in good health and CMV-seronegative. This CDR3 is CASSDRNQPQHF. DNA for the CDR3: TGTGCCAGTAGCGACAGGAATCAGCCCCAGCATTTT. The full variable domain, with the rest looked up from reference TRBV19 and TRBJ1-5, is DGGITQSPKYLFRKEGQNVTLSCEQNLNHDAMYWYRQDPGQGLRLIYYSQIVNDFQKGDIAEGYSVSREKKESFPLTVTSAQKNPTAFYLCASSDRNQPQHFGDGTRLSIL.